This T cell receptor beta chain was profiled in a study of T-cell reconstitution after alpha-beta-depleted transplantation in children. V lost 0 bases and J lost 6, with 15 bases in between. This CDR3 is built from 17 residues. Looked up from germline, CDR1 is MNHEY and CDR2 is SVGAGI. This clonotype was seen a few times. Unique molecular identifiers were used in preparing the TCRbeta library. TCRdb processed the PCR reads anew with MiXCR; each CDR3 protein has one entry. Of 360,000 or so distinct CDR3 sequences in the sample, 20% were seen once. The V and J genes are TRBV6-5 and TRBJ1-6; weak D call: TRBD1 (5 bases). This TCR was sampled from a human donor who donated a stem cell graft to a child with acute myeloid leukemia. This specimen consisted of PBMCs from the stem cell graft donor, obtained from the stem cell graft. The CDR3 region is CASSYSPGRLGNSPLHF. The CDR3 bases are TGTGCCAGCAGTTACTCTCCAGGGCGGTTGGGTAATTCACCCCTCCACTTT.